This paragraph covers one T cell receptor (beta chain) sequence. This entry comes from a study of blood T cell repertoires in COVID-19. Study context: Collection of acute and convalescent COVID-19 samples took place in the United States, Italy and Spain. In each case, the material was cDNA or gDNA derived from T cells, B-cell-depleted T cells, or PBMCs.

Original processing notes: Amplifying reference gene primers gave estimates of nucleated cell counts. This table comes from immunoSEQ multiplex PCR, and its TCRdb copy is limited to in-frame clones, with some not included. V, J and clone size are those of that table, while D and trimming were read from the DNA. The sample has roughly 77,000 clones; about nine tenths are singletons. The germline CDR1 and CDR2 sequences are SGHTA and FQGNSA. The CDR3 covers 15 residues. V lost 4 bases, J lost 5 bases, and 6 bases stayed unmatched. The origin of this receptor is a woman of 80 years or more with active COVID-19. The chain joins TRBV7-2 to TRBJ2-1; 9 nucleotides line up with TRBD2. Specimen: peripheral blood. The CDR3: CASSYQTSGNNEQFF. The CDR3 DNA reads as TGTGCCAGCAGCTACCAGACTAGCGGTAACAATGAGCAGTTCTTC.